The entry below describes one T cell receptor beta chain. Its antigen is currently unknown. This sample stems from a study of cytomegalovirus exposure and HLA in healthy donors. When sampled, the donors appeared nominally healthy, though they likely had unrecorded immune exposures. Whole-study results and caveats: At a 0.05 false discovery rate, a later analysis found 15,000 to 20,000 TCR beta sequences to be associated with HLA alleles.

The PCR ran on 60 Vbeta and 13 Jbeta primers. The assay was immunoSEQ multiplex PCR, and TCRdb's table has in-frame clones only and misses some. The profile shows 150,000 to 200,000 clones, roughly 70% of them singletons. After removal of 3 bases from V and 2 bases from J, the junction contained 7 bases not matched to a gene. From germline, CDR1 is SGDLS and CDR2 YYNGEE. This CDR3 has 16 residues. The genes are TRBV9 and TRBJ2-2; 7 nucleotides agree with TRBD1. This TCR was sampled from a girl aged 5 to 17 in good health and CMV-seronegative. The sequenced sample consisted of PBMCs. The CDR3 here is CASSEIPGGNTGELFF. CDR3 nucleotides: TGTGCCAGCAGCGAAATACCAGGGGGTAACACCGGGGAGCTGTTTTTT.